The clone carrying this T cell receptor (beta chain) showed up many times. Its antigen is undetermined. Diagnoses were made from clinical symptoms, serum measures (thyroxine and TRAb), thyroid ultrasound and orbital computed tomography. RNA transcripts served as the template for amplifying TCR beta CDR3 regions. When the TCR CDR3 underwent first-round RT-PCR, the HTBI primer set was used. TCRdb itself ran the multiplex PCR reads through MiXCR, one entry per CDR3 protein. The repertoire holds 350,000 to 450,000 distinct CDR3 sequences, with more than 11% as singletons. This sample is drawn from a study of T cells in Graves' hyperthyroidism and ophthalmopathy. Findings and caveats of the study: Stable hyperthyroidism was told apart from ophthalmopathy by a model built on 13 V-J features.

The source is a woman aged 55-70 years with Graves' hyperthyroidism. The specimen was blood.

The CDR3 spells CASSFSQGGTEAFF. The DNA for the CDR3 is TGCGCCAGCAGCTTTTCGCAGGGCGGCACTGAAGCTTTCTTT. The V gene is TRBV5-1, the J gene TRBJ1-1; tentatively, D is TRBD1 (5 bases). CDR3 length: 14 amino acids. V was trimmed by 2 bases and J by 4 bases, leaving 12 bases between them. Germline CDR1 reads SGHRS; CDR2 reads YFSETQ.